This passage covers 26 T cell receptor beta chains from one sample sequenced in a study of cytomegalovirus exposure and HLA in healthy donors (dated by TCRdb to 2015 to 2018). Receptors were amplified or captured by the immunoSEQ multiplex PCR assay. The multiplex PCR relied on a mix of 60 forward primers for TCR Vbeta segments and 13 reverse primers for TCR Jbeta segments. TCRdb carries this immuneACCESS record with in-frame sequences only. Its versions omit some clonotypes, under half of them owing to an unresolved V gene in the studies checked, with the rest unexplained. This sample is represented by 30,000 to 40,000 clones; roughly two thirds of them were singletons. The leading ten clones occupy about 9.4% of the sample. The sequenced material came from PBMCs. These receptor sequences come from a man aged 40-50 years in good health and CMV-seropositive.

This chain connects TRBV28 to TRBJ2-5; 7 bases line up with TRBD2. The trim removed 8 bases at V and 1 base at J, leaving 1 base unmatched. The CDR3 covers 12 residues. CDR1 and CDR2 from the germline V gene are MDHEN and SYDVKM. The CDR3 DNA follows: TGTGCCAGCGGGGGGGTCCAAGAGACCCAGTACTTC. Protein product: CASGGVQETQYF.

The rearrangement uses TRBV7-2 and TRBJ2-7; D not certain. V lost 6 bases, J lost 2 bases, and 11 bases lay in between. The CDR3 totals 13 residues. Germline loops: CDR1 SGHTA, CDR2 FQGNSA. This CDR3 reads CASRPTVAYEQYF. In DNA, the CDR3 is TGTGCCAGCAGACCCACAGTTGCCTACGAGCAGTACTTC. Drawing the rest from reference TRBV7-2 and TRBJ2-7, the complete variable domain is GAGVSQSPSNKVTEKGKDVELRCDPISGHTALYWYRQSLGQGLEFLIYFQGNSAPDKSGLPSDRFSAERTGGSVSTLTIQRTQQEDSAVYLCASRPTVAYEQYFGPGTRLTVT.

V and J are TRBV2 and TRBJ1-5; 7 bases map to TRBD1. V lost 6 bases to trimming and J lost 1 base; unmatched junction nucleotides: 6. The CDR3 spans 15 residues. Germline V CDR1 and CDR2: SNHLY, FYNNEI. The CDR3 loop is CASRETGTSNQPQHF. In nucleotides, the CDR3 is TGTGCCAGCAGGGAGACAGGGACCAGCAATCAGCCCCAGCATTTT.

The chain couples TRBV7-9 to TRBJ1-3; TRBD1 matches at 10 bases. Germline loops: CDR1 SEHNR, CDR2 FQNEAQ (reference sequence). The CDR3 spans 19 residues. The trim removed 1 base at V and 0 bases at J, leaving 9 bases unmatched. The chain's CDR3 is CASSLGPGQGTISGNTIYF. CDR3 bases: TGTGCCAGCAGCTTAGGACCGGGACAGGGGACCATCTCTGGAAACACCATATATTTT.

The rearrangement links TRBV7-6 to TRBJ2-7, with 7 bases matching TRBD1. The V segment lost 2 bases and the J segment 4 bases; nucleotides outside the gene matches: 5. The CDR3 loop spans 14 amino acids. Germline CDR1 is SGHVS and CDR2 is FNYEAQ. CDR3 DNA sequence: TGTGCCAGCAGCTTATTAACAGGGGAATACGAGCAGTACTTC. It translates to CASSLLTGEYEQYF.

This clone was detected a few times. The CDR3 DNA reads TGTGCCAGCGAGCCCTGGACAGGGGGCAATTCACCCCTCCACTTT. This translates into CASEPWTGGNSPLHF. V and J are TRBV21-1 and TRBJ1-6; the table calls TRBD1, which could not be checked here. TRBV21-1 is tagged as a pseudogene. This CDR3 spans 15 amino acids.

The chain carries TRBV6-6 and TRBJ2-1; D may be TRBD1 (5 bases). This CDR3 is 15 amino acids long. Germline values: CDR1 MNHNY, CDR2 SVGAGI (reference sequence). V was pared by 0 bases and J by 8 bases, with 14 bases between. In DNA, the CDR3 is TGTGCCAGCAGTTACTCCCGAACATTAGGGGATGAGCAGTTCTTC. Translation: CASSYSRTLGDEQFF.

This clone was seen once. The chain couples TRBV27 to TRBJ2-5; 9 bases line up with TRBD1. V dropped 1 base and J dropped 2; count of bases not matched to a gene: 5. Germline V gives CDR1 MNHEY, CDR2 SMNVEV (reference sequence). This CDR3 is built from 16 residues. The CDR3 DNA reads TGTGCCAGCAGTTTATTGACAGGGGGAATACAAGAGACCCAGTACTTC. Protein product: CASSLLTGGIQETQYF.

This clone was observed a handful of times. V and J are TRBV5-5 and TRBJ1-1, with 11 bases that match TRBD1. V was pared by 4 bases and J by 3 bases, with 5 bases of the junction left unmatched. The CDR3 contains 15 residues. Germline V lookup: CDR1 SGHKS, CDR2 YYEKEE (reference sequence). As DNA, the CDR3 is TGTGCCAGCAGCCCGGACAGGGGGCCCTACACTGAAGCTTTCTTT. It is translated as CASSPDRGPYTEAFF.

In nucleotides, the CDR3 is TGTGCCAGCAGCACTCAGGACAGGGAGGTAGAGACCCAGTACTTC. It translates to CASSTQDREVETQYF. The chain is built from TRBV9 and TRBJ2-5; 8 bases match TRBD1. V was clipped by 4 bases and J by 4 bases; unmatched bases: 9. From germline, CDR1 is SGDLS and CDR2 YYNGEE. The CDR3 is 15 amino acids.

The chain carries TRBV19 and TRBJ2-1, with D possibly being TRBD1 (6 bases). Germline CDR1 and CDR2: LNHDA and SQIVND (reference sequence). This CDR3 contains 18 residues. Trimming stripped 3 bases from V and 0 bases from J, with 18 bases between. The CDR3 DNA follows: TGTGCCAGTAGTATGGCCCCGACAGGCGTAATCTCCTACAATGAGCAGTTCTTC. It translates to CASSMAPTGVISYNEQFF.

This chain joins TRBV4-2 and TRBJ2-2; 7 bases are shared with TRBD2. V gave up 0 bases and J gave up 3 bases; unmatched junction bases: 7. Germline CDR1 LGHNA, CDR2 YNFKEQ. This CDR3 is 17 amino acids long. CDR3 nucleotide sequence: TGTGCCAGCAGCCAAGATTTGGGGGGGTTAGACACCGGGGAGCTGTTTTTT. Its translation is CASSQDLGGLDTGELFF.

This clone has more than one count but fewer than ten. CDR3 bases: TGCGCCAGTGCGGAGGAGGCTCGAGGCTACACCTTC. This codes for CASAEEARGYTF. V is TRBV5-1 and J is TRBJ1-2; D remains ambiguous. Trimming left V 8 bases short and J 8 bases short, with 16 bases between. CDR1 is SGHRS, CDR2 YFSETQ, per germline. The CDR3 has 12 residues.

The chain has TRBV5-4 and TRBJ2-3; TRBD1 matches at 9 bases. Germline trimming cut 0 bases from V and 1 base from J; bases unmatched to any gene: 9. The CDR3 loop spans 18 amino acids. The V gene's germline CDR1 is SGHNT and CDR2 YYREEE (reference sequence). The CDR3 protein is CASSLDGWTGARTDTQYF. The DNA for the CDR3 is TGTGCCAGCAGCTTGGATGGCTGGACAGGGGCTCGCACAGATACGCAGTATTTT.

The chain combines TRBV25-1 with TRBJ1-2, with TRBD1 as a possible D gene (6 bases). Trimming shortened V by 5 bases and J by 9 bases, and 13 bases separated the two germline ends. CDR3 length equals 12 residues. CDR1 and CDR2 from the germline V gene are MGHDK and SYGVNS. CDR3 nucleotides: TGTGCCAGCAGTACACAGGGTTTCAGCTACACCTTC. Its translation is CASSTQGFSYTF.

This sequence joins TRBV2 and TRBJ1-4; a weak D match, TRBD1 (5 bases). The V gene lost 1 base and the J gene lost 4 bases, with 10 bases spanning the gap. Germline V lookup: CDR1 SNHLY, CDR2 FYNNEI. The CDR3 totals 15 residues. This CDR3 reads CASSEEDTYNEKLFF. Here the CDR3 DNA reads TGTGCCAGCAGTGAAGAGGACACTTATAATGAAAAACTGTTTTTT.

This sequence joins TRBV28 and TRBJ2-5; 7 bases agree with TRBD1. Trimming cost V 4 bases and J 4 bases; bases outside gene matches: 3. The CDR3 sequence is 13 residues long. Germline CDR1 and CDR2: MDHEN and SYDVKM. The CDR3 protein is CASSSYRGETQYF. The DNA for the CDR3 is TGTGCCAGCAGTTCCTACAGGGGAGAGACCCAGTACTTC.

This clone was seen more than once but under ten times. The chain joins TRBV5-1 to TRBJ2-2; perhaps TRBD1 as D (6 bases). Looked up from germline, CDR1 is SGHRS and CDR2 is YFSETQ. V was pared by 4 bases and J by 2 bases, with 18 bases between. This CDR3 is 17 amino acids long. The CDR3 is CASSPNLGTPNTGELFF. CDR3 nucleotide sequence: TGCGCCAGCAGCCCTAATTTGGGGACACCAAACACCGGGGAGCTGTTTTTT. The complete variable domain, with remaining parts taken from reference TRBV5-1 and TRBJ2-2, reads KAGVTQTPRYLIKTRGQQVTLSCSPISGHRSVSWYQQTPGQGLQFLFEYFSETQRNKGNFPGRFSGRQFSNSRSEMNVSTLELGDSALYLCASSPNLGTPNTGELFFGEGSRLTVL.

This clone appeared a single time. At one end, the junction sequence differs from germline, possibly due to a read error. The identical CDR3 is also encoded by other nucleotide sequences in the sample. The V call is TRBV7-9, the J call TRBJ1-6; 9 nucleotides agree with TRBD1. The CDR3 length is 16 residues. Germline assignment: CDR1 SEHNR and CDR2 FQNEAQ (reference sequence). In DNA form, the CDR3 reads TGTGCCAGCACCCCATCCGGGACAGGGTCTAATTCCCCCCTCCACTTT. The encoded protein is CASTPSGTGSNSPLHF. Full variable domain (remainder filled in from reference TRBV7-9 and TRBJ1-6): DTGVSQNPRHKITKRGQNVTFRCDPISEHNRLYWYRQTLGQGPEFLTYFQNEAQLEKSRLLSDRFSAERPKGSFSTLEIQRTEQGDSAMYLCASTPSGTGSNSPLHFGNGTRLTVT.

This sequence joins TRBV30 and TRBJ1-1; TRBD1 matches 8 bases. V lost 1 base and J lost 4; bases outside the gene matches: 11. From germline, CDR1 is GTSNPN and CDR2 SVGIG (reference sequence). The CDR3 runs to 16 residues. The CDR3 spells CAWSAPIRTGSTEAFF. In DNA form, the CDR3 reads TGTGCCTGGAGTGCCCCAATCCGGACAGGGTCCACTGAAGCTTTCTTT. Drawing the rest from reference TRBV30 and TRBJ1-1, the complete variable domain is SQTIHQWPATLVQPVGSPLSLECTVEGTSNPNLYWYRQAAGRGLQLLFYSVGIGQISSEVPQNLSASRPQDRQFILSSKKLLLSDSGFYLCAWSAPIRTGSTEAFFGQGTRLTVV.

The rearrangement uses TRBV11-2 and TRBJ1-6; no clear D gene. This CDR3 has 16 amino acids. CDR1 is SGHAT, CDR2 FQNNGV, per germline. Trimming pared 5 bases from V and 12 bases from J, leaving 23 bases between. In DNA, the CDR3 is TGTGCCAGCAGCCCGCCTGGTGCGGGGTGGCGGTTACCCCTCCACTTT. This translates into CASSPPGAGWRLPLHF.

The chain couples TRBV2 to TRBJ2-1; weak D call: TRBD2 (6 bases). Germline assignment: CDR1 SNHLY and CDR2 FYNNEI. The CDR3 is made up of 15 amino acids. The V end lost 7 bases, the J end lost 9 bases, and 22 bases lay between the germline ends. CDR3 nucleotides: TGTGCCAGCAACTGGGACTTCGCGCCCGGATTTGAGCAGTTCTTC. Amino acids: CASNWDFAPGFEQFF.

This chain uses TRBV4-1 with TRBJ1-2; 8 bases fit TRBD1. This CDR3 region has 14 residues. Germline CDR1 reads MGHRA; CDR2 reads YSYEKL. V trimming: 2 bases; J trimming: 7 bases; junction bases outside the gene matches: 6. The CDR3 sequence is CASSQPGGTTGYTF. The CDR3 DNA is TGCGCCAGCAGCCAACCAGGGGGCACTACTGGCTACACCTTC.

V and J are TRBV9 and TRBJ1-5, with 7 bases aligning to TRBD1. Looked up from germline, CDR1 is SGDLS and CDR2 is YYNGEE. V lost 2 bases to trimming and J lost 9 bases; unmatched junction nucleotides: 14. The CDR3 contains 16 residues. The CDR3 protein is CASSVGAGGARRPQHF. Here the CDR3 DNA reads TGTGCCAGCAGCGTCGGGGCAGGGGGTGCCAGGAGGCCCCAGCATTTT.

The rearrangement uses TRBV6-6 and TRBJ1-4, with a weak D call TRBD1 (6 bases). From germline, CDR1 is MNHNY and CDR2 SVGAGI (reference sequence). V lost 6 bases and J 4 bases, leaving 12 bases between the germline ends. This CDR3 spans 14 amino acids. DNA of the CDR3: TGTGCCAGCAGACCCGGGACACTTAATGAAAAACTGTTTTTT. It specifies CASRPGTLNEKLFF.

The chain employs TRBV9 and TRBJ1-1; TRBD1 is a possible D gene (6 bases). CDR1 and CDR2 from the germline V gene are SGDLS and YYNGEE. V shed 3 bases and J shed 5 bases, with 17 bases lying between them. The CDR3 contains 15 residues. The CDR3 region is CASSANTGTPTEAFF. CDR3 DNA sequence: TGTGCCAGCAGCGCAAACACCGGGACACCTACTGAAGCTTTCTTT.